The next 4 T cell receptor beta chains were all read from a single sample in a study of identical twins. Each CDR3 protein gets one entry after TCRdb re-called the 5' RACE reads with MiXCR. The sample contains about 570,000 distinct CDR3 sequences, roughly 9.5% of which appear only once. These same records also appear under a second study, on yellow fever vaccine responses in identical twins.

Input material: PBMCs. The receptor source for this set is a woman between 18 and 29 years old in good health.

This clonotype was recorded a few times. CDR3 residues: CASSPPPSGSEKLFF. DNA for the CDR3: TGTGCCAGCAGCCCACCCCCAAGCGGGAGTGAAAAACTGTTTTTT. The chain couples TRBV9 to TRBJ1-4; D remains ambiguous. This CDR3 region has 15 residues. Germline V gene data show CDR1 as SGDLS and CDR2 as YYNGEE. V was pared by 4 bases and J by 7 bases, with 17 bases between.

The DNA for the CDR3 is TGTGCCGGAACAAAATGGACAGGGTCGGACCCCTCCAAAGCTTTCTTT. Translation: CAGTKWTGSDPSKAFF. The chain combines TRBV6-1 with TRBJ1-1; 8 positions match TRBD1. Germline V lookup: CDR1 MNHNS, CDR2 SASEGT. With V trimmed by 11 bases and J by 9 bases, 23 bases remained unmatched. There are 16 residues in the CDR3.

The chain couples TRBV5-1 to TRBJ2-3, with a weak D call TRBD2 (6 bases). Germline assignment: CDR1 SGHRS and CDR2 YFSETQ. V gave up 2 bases and J gave up 7 bases, with 14 bases separating them. The CDR3 loop spans 14 amino acids. The DNA for the CDR3 is TGCGCCAGCAGCTTCGGGACTCCCACCAATACGCAGTATTTT. Protein sequence: CASSFGTPTNTQYF. Filled out from reference TRBV5-1 and TRBJ2-3, the complete variable domain reads KAGVTQTPRYLIKTRGQQVTLSCSPISGHRSVSWYQQTPGQGLQFLFEYFSETQRNKGNFPGRFSGRQFSNSRSEMNVSTLELGDSALYLCASSFGTPTNTQYFGPGTRLTVL.

There are a few counts of this clonotype. The chain has TRBV9 and TRBJ2-3; 9 bases line up with TRBD2. V shed 0 bases and J 3 bases; nucleotides not matched to a gene: 8. CDR1 and CDR2 (germline): SGDLS, YYNGEE. There are 17 residues in the CDR3. In DNA, the CDR3 is TGTGCCAGCAGCGTAGAGGGCGGGGGGGTCTGGACAGATACGCAGTATTTT. Its protein is CASSVEGGGVWTDTQYF.